The 28 T cell receptor beta chains presented below share a single source sample, sequenced in a study of blood T cells in healthy people across ages. Next came a second PCR, run for about 6 to 11 cycles, which used a sample-barcoded 5' primer along with a J-beta primer mix. MiXCR was run by TCRdb on the 5' RACE reads, yielding one entry per CDR3 protein. The table lists some 1.5 million distinct CDR3 sequences, 28% of them singletons. The specimen sequenced was blood. The receptors derive from a woman in her 30s in good health.

This clonotype came up many times. The rearrangement uses TRBV5-1 and TRBJ2-7; no clear D gene. V shed 2 bases and J shed 2 bases, with 8 bases lying between them. The CDR3 contains 13 residues. Germline V gene sequence: CDR1 SGHRS, CDR2 YFSETQ. The chain's CDR3 is CASSFGATYEQYF. CDR3 DNA sequence: TGCGCCAGCAGCTTCGGAGCCACCTACGAGCAGTACTTC.

A few counts support this clonotype. This chain links TRBV7-9 with TRBJ1-1; D is perhaps TRBD1 (6 bases). Deletions cut 4 bases from V and 1 base from J, with 13 bases between. Per the germline V gene, CDR1 is SEHNR and CDR2 is FQNEAQ (reference sequence). The CDR3 sequence is 15 residues long. The CDR3 DNA reads TGTGCCAGCAGCTCCCCAGGGACATCGAACACTGAAGCTTTCTTT. Amino acid sequence: CASSSPGTSNTEAFF.

There are a few counts of this clonotype. The chain has TRBV28 and TRBJ1-5; 8 positions match TRBD1. J lost 4 bases, V lost 6 bases, and 8 bases had no gene match. CDR3 length equals 15 residues. Germline loops: CDR1 MDHEN, CDR2 SYDVKM. CDR3 loop: CASRRRDRPNQPQHF. DNA for the CDR3: TGTGCCAGCAGGCGCCGGGACAGGCCGAATCAGCCCCAGCATTTT. The complete variable domain, with remaining parts taken from reference TRBV28 and TRBJ1-5, reads DVKVTQSSRYLVKRTGEKVFLECVQDMDHENMFWYRQDPGLGLRLIYFSYDVKMKEKGDIPEGYSVSREKKERFSLILESASTNQTSMYLCASRRRDRPNQPQHFGDGTRLSIL.

The chain recombines TRBV6-5 with TRBJ2-5, with TRBD2 matching 11 bases. Germline V gene sequence: CDR1 MNHEY, CDR2 SVGAGI. CDR3 length: 15 amino acids. J gave up 1 base and V 8 bases, and 6 bases lay outside the gene matches. Here the CDR3 reads CASGPGTSGQETQYF. DNA of the CDR3: TGTGCCAGCGGACCCGGGACTAGCGGCCAAGAGACCCAGTACTTC.

A few counts support this clonotype. The rearrangement uses TRBV7-9 and TRBJ2-1, with TRBD2 matching over 14 bases. The CDR3 sequence is 15 residues long. Germline assignment: CDR1 SEHNR and CDR2 FQNEAQ (reference sequence). Trimming cost V 4 bases and J 9 bases; bases outside gene matches: 5. CDR3 sequence reads: CASSSTSGRAIEQFF. CDR3 bases: TGTGCCAGCAGCTCGACTAGCGGGAGGGCCATTGAGCAGTTCTTC.

This clonotype was recorded many times. V gene TRBV20-1 combines with J gene TRBJ1-5; TRBD1 matches 7 bases. The V gene's germline CDR1 is DFQATT and CDR2 SNEGSKA (reference sequence). The CDR3 runs 18 residues. Unmatched junction bases numbered 17, after V lost 3 bases and J lost 3 bases. This CDR3 reads CSASGGGSGGYYNQPQHF. The CDR3 DNA reads TGCAGTGCTAGCGGAGGGGGGTCAGGGGGGTATTACAATCAGCCCCAGCATTTT.

This clonotype was found a few times. The chain couples TRBV6-5 to TRBJ1-2, with a possible D match to TRBD1 (6 bases). V gave up 7 bases and J gave up 8 bases, with 17 bases separating them. From germline, CDR1 is MNHEY and CDR2 SVGAGI. The CDR3 extends over 13 amino acids. For the CDR3, the DNA is TGTGCCAGCACCTCCGACAGGCGTTACGGCTACACCTTC. Amino acid sequence: CASTSDRRYGYTF.

V gene TRBV7-9 combines with J gene TRBJ2-1; 9 positions match TRBD2. Germline V lookup: CDR1 SEHNR, CDR2 FQNEAQ (reference sequence). V shed 3 bases, J shed 10 bases, and the junction held 10 bases outside the gene matches. The CDR3 runs to 15 residues. The CDR3 bases are TGTGCCAGCAGCTTCAATGCGGGAGGGCCGGAAGAGCAGTTCTTC. Residues: CASSFNAGGPEEQFF.

The chain has TRBV20-1 and TRBJ2-5, with 10 bases lining up with TRBD2. Judging by the DNA end, TRBJ2-7 fits better; the J call may be wrong. The CDR3 has 13 amino acids. CDR1 and CDR2 from the germline V gene are DFQATT and SNEGSKA (reference sequence). The DNA of the CDR3 is TGCAGTGGTTCGACTAGCGGGTTATACGAGCAGTACTTC. This sequence encodes CSGSTSGLYEQYF.

Only a few counts were recorded for this clonotype. The chain couples TRBV3-1 to TRBJ1-2, with D possibly matching TRBD1 (6 bases). Germline V gene data show CDR1 as LGHDT and CDR2 as YNNKEL (reference sequence). The CDR3 is 15 amino acids. Trimming shortened V by 2 bases and J by 5 bases, and 15 bases separated the two germline ends. The CDR3 region has the DNA TGTGCCAGCAGCCAACTGGACAGACTTCTTTATGGCTACACCTTC. Encoded protein: CASSQLDRLLYGYTF. The full variable domain, its missing parts supplied by reference TRBV3-1 and TRBJ1-2, is DTAVSQTPKYLVTQMGNDKSIKCEQNLGHDTMYWYKQDSKKFLKIMFSYNNKELIINETVPNRFSPKSPDKAHLNLHINSLELGDSAVYFCASSQLDRLLYGYTFGSGTRLTVV.

In this sample, this clonotype turned up a few times. The gene calls are TRBV7-3 and TRBJ2-3, with 11 bases lining up with TRBD1. V trimming: 4 bases; J trimming: 6 bases; junction bases outside the gene matches: 3. Germline CDR1 reads SGHTA; CDR2 reads FQGTGA. CDR3 size: 14 residues. The CDR3 nucleotides are TGTGCCAGCAGCTCGGGACAGGGGGATGATACGCAGTATTTT. This encodes CASSSGQGDDTQYF.

The J gene is TRBJ2-3, the V gene TRBV24-1; D may match TRBD1 or TRBD2 (5 bases each). Germline CDR1 reads KGHDR; CDR2 reads SFDVKD. The CDR3 consists of 14 residues. Trimming took 3 bases from V and 7 from J, leaving 13 bases between them. The CDR3 loop reads CATSDTGTANTQYF. CDR3 nucleotide sequence: TGTGCCACCAGTGATACTGGGACCGCCAATACGCAGTATTTT.

This clonotype was counted between two and nine times. V gene TRBV7-9 combines with J gene TRBJ2-7; TRBD1 or TRBD2 may be the D gene (6 bases each). CDR1 and CDR2 from the germline V gene are SEHNR and FQNEAQ (reference sequence). This CDR3 spans 14 amino acids. Trimming removed 4 bases from V and 2 bases from J, with 12 bases in between. Here the CDR3 DNA reads TGTGCCAGCAGCTATACGGGGGCGGCCTACGAGCAGTACTTC. Protein: CASSYTGAAYEQYF.

The chain is built from TRBV5-1 and TRBJ2-6, with D possibly matching TRBD1 (5 bases). In germline, CDR1 is SGHRS, CDR2 YFSETQ. CDR3 size: 17 residues. V lost 1 base and J lost 0, with 11 bases in between. The CDR3 reads CASSLRGANSGANVLTF. DNA of the CDR3: TGCGCCAGCAGCTTGAGGGGCGCGAACTCTGGGGCCAACGTCCTGACTTTC. The variable domain in full, with the rest retrieved from reference TRBV5-1 and TRBJ2-6, is KAGVTQTPRYLIKTRGQQVTLSCSPISGHRSVSWYQQTPGQGLQFLFEYFSETQRNKGNFPGRFSGRQFSNSRSEMNVSTLELGDSALYLCASSLRGANSGANVLTFGAGSRLTVL.

The chain has TRBV7-2 and TRBJ2-7; unclear D gene. Germline CDR1 is SGHTA and CDR2 is FQGNSA. This CDR3 is 12 amino acids long. V lost 6 bases to trimming and J lost 11 bases, with 17 bases between them. The CDR3 DNA sequence: TGTGCCAGCAGTTTCCCCGGCGCGTTAGAGTACTTC. This codes for CASSFPGALEYF.

A few counts support this clonotype. Because the CDR3 is missing its conserved closing phenylalanine or tryptophan, this is likely a read error. The CDR3 DNA reads as TGCAGCGTTGAATGGAGAGACAATGAGCAGTTCTTA. Translating gives CSVEWRDNEQFL. The V gene is TRBV29-1, the J gene TRBJ2-1; D not certain. Germline loops: CDR1 SQVTM, CDR2 ANQGSEA. Trimming cost V 2 bases and J 5 bases, with 7 bases left between them. There are 12 residues in the CDR3.

The V and J genes are TRBV9 and TRBJ2-3; 10 bases line up with TRBD2. V dropped 8 bases and J dropped 1; count of bases not matched to a gene: 7. Per the germline V gene, CDR1 is SGDLS and CDR2 is YYNGEE. This CDR3 region has 15 residues. The CDR3 is CASKAGGPGTDTQYF. CDR3 sequence (DNA): TGTGCCAGTAAAGCGGGAGGGCCAGGCACAGATACGCAGTATTTT.

Only a few counts were recorded for this clonotype. A much bigger clone sits one base away, suggesting this may be a read error. The chain recombines TRBV12-3 or TRBV12-4 with TRBJ2-5; the D gene is possibly TRBD2 (6 bases). The CDR3 is made up of 17 amino acids. V lost 5 bases to trimming and J lost 11 bases, with 30 bases between them. The CDR3 reads CASSMRRGEWIGNEQYF. The CDR3 bases are TGTGCCAGCAGTATGCGCCGCGGGGAGTGGATCGGTAATGAGCAGTACTTC.

This clonotype was recorded once. The chain couples TRBV29-1 to TRBJ2-5; D may match TRBD1 or TRBD2 (6 bases each). The DNA matches TRBJ2-7 better at its end, which makes the J call doubtful. CDR1 is SQVTM and CDR2 is ANQGSEA in the germline V gene. The CDR3 has 13 amino acids. CDR3 in amino acids: CSVLTGTGYEQYF. CDR3 in DNA: TGCAGCGTCCTCACAGGGACTGGCTACGAGCAGTACTTC.

The chain links TRBV30 to TRBJ2-7; perhaps D is TRBD1 or TRBD2 (5 bases each). V lost 1 base and J 5 bases, leaving 12 bases between the germline ends. The CDR3 runs to 13 residues. Germline values: CDR1 GTSNPN, CDR2 SVGIG (reference sequence). The CDR3 loop is CAWSDGTNHEQYF. The CDR3, as DNA: TGTGCCTGGAGTGACGGGACCAACCACGAGCAGTACTTC.

A remark on this clonotype: Being one base from a much bigger clone, this may be a read error. J is TRBJ2-1 and V is TRBV29-1; 9 nucleotides agree with TRBD1. The trim removed 6 bases at V and 10 bases at J, leaving 13 bases unmatched. The CDR3 contains 14 residues. CDR1 is SQVTM, CDR2 ANQGSEA, per germline. CDR3 coding DNA: TGCAGCGTGACACAGGGGGCGAACTCCTACGAGCAGTTCTTC. Its protein product is CSVTQGANSYEQFF.

Concerning this clonotype: A much larger clone sits a single nucleotide away, making a read error possible. DNA for the CDR3: TGTGCCAGCAGTTCTAAGACAGGGGCCTCCTACGAGCAGTACTTC. This codes for CASSSKTGASYEQYF. The rearrangement links TRBV12-3 or TRBV12-4 to TRBJ2-7; 8 bases are shared with TRBD1. The CDR3 runs to 15 residues. J was trimmed by 0 bases and V by 4 bases; bases with no gene match: 5.

In its sample, this clonotype was seen once. CDR3 nucleotide sequence: TGTGCCAGCACCAAATCAACCGGGACAGGGGGCGAAGCTTTCTTT. Amino acid sequence: CASTKSTGTGGEAFF. V usage is TRBV6-1 and J usage is TRBJ1-1, with 12 bases identical to TRBD1. The CDR3 contains 15 residues. After removal of 7 bases from V and 8 bases from J, the junction contained 11 bases not matched to a gene. The germline gives CDR1 MNHNS, CDR2 SASEGT.

Points on this clonotype: An end of the junction does not agree with germline; a read error may underlie this. This chain connects TRBV10-3 to TRBJ2-3; TRBD1 might be the D (6 bases). Germline loops: CDR1 ENHRY, CDR2 SYGVKD. The CDR3 loop spans 14 amino acids. The DNA of the CDR3 is TGTACCATCAGTGAGTCGAAGGGGGAGACCCCGCAGTATTTT. It yields the protein CTISESKGETPQYF.

The sample holds a few counts of this clonotype. The genes are TRBV7-3 and TRBJ2-1; possibly TRBD2 for D (6 bases). V was shortened by 4 bases and J by 0 bases, with 16 bases between the two germline ends. There are 17 residues in the CDR3. Germline lookup yields CDR1 SGHTA and CDR2 FQGTGA. The chain's CDR3 is CASSSPSAGSSYNEQFF. CDR3 nucleotides: TGTGCCAGCAGCTCTCCCTCGGCGGGGAGCTCCTACAATGAGCAGTTCTTC. Full variable domain (outside the CDR3, taken from reference TRBV7-3 and TRBJ2-1): GAGVSQTPSNKVTEKGKYVELRCDPISGHTALYWYRQSLGQGPEFLIYFQGTGAADDSGLPNDRFFAVRPEGSVSTLKIQRTERGDSAVYLCASSSPSAGSSYNEQFFGPGTRLTVL.

The chain joins TRBV7-2 to TRBJ2-4, with 7 bases that match TRBD2. The CDR3 consists of 14 residues. The V and J ends lost 3 bases and 13 bases, in that order; junction bases with no gene match: 12. From germline, CDR1 is SGHTA and CDR2 FQGNSA. For the CDR3, the DNA is TGTGCCAGCAGCTTGGGGGGGGTATACAATGAGCAGTACTTC. Its translation is CASSLGGVYNEQYF.

The CDR3 spells CASSSQTANIQYF. The CDR3 coding sequence is TGCGCCAGCAGCTCACAGACCGCAAACATTCAGTACTTC. This sequence joins TRBV5-1 and TRBJ2-4; D uncertain. Looked up from germline, CDR1 is SGHRS and CDR2 is YFSETQ. V lost 3 bases to trimming and J lost 6 bases, with 10 bases between them. The CDR3 is made up of 13 amino acids.

The CDR3: CASRNGLAGVDEQFF. In DNA form, the CDR3 reads TGTGCCAGCAGAAACGGACTAGCGGGGGTGGATGAGCAGTTCTTC. The chain has TRBV2 and TRBJ2-1, with 13 bases aligning to TRBD2. The CDR3 is made up of 15 amino acids. The ends lost 6 bases at V and 8 bases at J; junction bases unmatched: 7. Germline V CDR1 and CDR2: SNHLY, FYNNEI.